The clone carrying this T cell receptor beta chain was detected ten times or more. What it binds is not known. These data are taken from a study of T cells in Graves' hyperthyroidism and ophthalmopathy. In the study overall: Before treatment of any kind, peripheral blood was taken at initial diagnosis.

Study observations and caveats: Model-based prediction identified ophthalmopathy a median around 6.5 months prior to its onset.

Researchers amplified the TCR beta CDR3 regions from RNA transcripts. A set of HTBI primers served as the primers for a first-round RT-PCR of the TCR CDR3. Via MiXCR, TCRdb re-called the multiplex PCR reads, giving one row per CDR3 protein. The sample lists fewer than 450,000 distinct CDR3 sequences, over 12% occurring once. The study included ophthalmopathy patients with Clinical Activity Score at least 3, NOSPECS grade at least 4 and duration under 3 months. The CDR3 length is 16 residues. Trimming shortened V by 2 bases and J by 1 base, and 13 bases separated the two germline ends. Per germline, CDR1 SGHRS and CDR2 YFSETQ.

Specimen: blood. The chain joins TRBV5-1 to TRBJ2-4; D not resolved. The receptor's source is a woman aged 60-70 years with Graves' ophthalmopathy. Written as DNA, the CDR3 is TGCGCCAGCAGCTTCGATCCCACGAGGGCCAAAAACATTCAGTACTTC. Translation: CASSFDPTRAKNIQYF.